This TCR beta chain was captured in a study of PD-L1 blockade in urothelial cancer (dated by TCRdb to the late 2010s). Concerning the study at large: All patients started therapy in about 2014 and received atezolizumab 1,200 mg intravenously every 3 weeks. About nine tenths of the roughly 30 patients were males with bladder-origin urothelial cancer, and about 65% of the roughly 29 reported a prior smoking history. An ECOG performance status of 0 or 1 was recorded for the patients, and 0 to 3 prior chemotherapy regimens had been received by the patients. Blood samples were analyzed 3 weeks after the start of treatment (second dose) and 6 weeks after the start of treatment. Blood samples gave a median of about 150,000 T cells and approximately 81,000 unique TCRs, with a median clonality of approximately 0.08. Somatic, immune and clinical correlates of response to PD-L1 blockade with atezolizumab in urothelial cancer were the focus of an exploratory multi-omic analysis. Pretreatment tumor samples, along with matched peripheral blood collected serially before and after atezolizumab treatment, underwent TCR sequencing. Durable clinical benefit was defined as a progression-free survival longer than 6 months, and TCR features were additionally tested against progression-free survival and overall survival. Whole exome sequencing and RNA sequencing of pretreatment tumors were performed alongside TCR sequencing in the same patients. Nine patients reached durable clinical benefit, while 20 patients did not. Pretreatment blood TCR-seq was available for fewer than 30 patients, at least one posttreatment blood collection was obtained for about 24 patients, and tumor TCR-seq was available for about 24 patients.

Each PCR received spiked-in synthetic TCR analog templates so that absolute template abundance could be estimated from read counts. Using the immunoSEQ assay, TCRbeta CDR3 regions were amplified from genomic DNA with bias-controlled V and J gene primers. Sequencing of rearranged TCRbeta segments was done at approximately 20X coverage. The study's own analysis went as follows. Sequencing errors were corrected by clustering and CDR3s were annotated against IMGT to assign V, D and J genes. Downstream analyses used only productive TCRbeta rearrangements and left out out-of-frame or stop-codon sequences. Clonality was computed as one minus Shannon entropy normalized by the log of the number of unique productive sequences. Fisher's exact test with Benjamini-Hochberg correction, using a cutoff of adjusted p below 0.01, was how clones that differed between time points or between blood and tumor were identified. The table comes from immuneACCESS by way of TCRdb, which keeps in-frame sequences with V and J called. Part of the clones is missing from these tables; in studies checked, under half for an unresolved V gene and the rest for unknown reasons. The V and J calls and clone size are taken from that table; D and trimming were inferred from the DNA. The sample table lists under 40,000 clones, roughly nine tenths of them with a count of one. Of the sample, around 8.5% is held by the ten largest clones.

Details on this clone: The antigen this receptor binds is unknown. Nothing much larger sits one base from this clone, and base qualities are not available.

The time point label, as the study defines it: peripheral blood 6 weeks after treatment start. A cohort of about 30 patients with locally advanced or metastatic urothelial carcinoma, treated at Memorial Sloan Kettering on a trial protocol, was included. Peripheral blood mononuclear cells were collected pretreatment and during treatment, with between 1 and 8 total time points per patient. The Qiagen DNeasy Blood extraction kit was used to purify genomic DNA from total PBMCs and tumor samples. Collected pretreatment and during treatment, PBMCs were isolated and stored as previously described. The investigation overall reported the following: Improved progression-free and overall survival was associated with having pretreatment peripheral blood TCR clonality below the median. Greater expansion of tumor-associated TCR clones in peripheral blood 3 weeks after the start of treatment was observed in patients with durable benefit (n of about 22, p = 0.022). Because of the small sample size (n ≈ 31) and the many exploratory analyses performed, the results are intended to be regarded as hypothesis-generating.

This clonotype originated in a man at least 80 years old with urothelial cancer. Sequenced here: PBMCs, sampled around atezolizumab (anti-PD-L1) treatment.

The sequenced DNA: TGTGCCAGCAGTCCGTCCGGGTCGACTAATGAAAAACTGTTTTTT. Translation gives CASSPSGSTNEKLFF. Recombination linked TRBV28 to TRBJ1-4, with the D gene not clear enough to name. The germline V gene sets CDR1 to MDHEN and CDR2 to SYDVKM. The cysteine opens and the phenylalanine closes a CDR3 of 15 amino acids. This entry keeps only the CDR3 DNA: 45 bases, framed from base 1. V is clipped by 5 bases and J by 2 bases, and the sequence between their germline boundaries is 12 bases long. This CDR3, with the reference TRBV28 and TRBJ1-4 proteins standing in past its ends, gives the full variable domain DVKVTQSSRYLVKRTGEKVFLECVQDMDHENMFWYRQDPGLGLRLIYFSYDVKMKEKGDIPEGYSVSREKKERFSLILESASTNQTSMYLCASSPSGSTNEKLFFGSGTQLSVL.